This paragraph covers one TCR beta chain sequence. Its target is unknown. From germline, CDR1 is LGHNA and CDR2 YSLEER. This CDR3 is built from 16 residues. V was cut by 2 bases and J by 2 bases, with 12 bases left in between. The record originates from a study of shared clonotypes between healthy human individuals. Whole-study context: CD4 naive and memory got three plates each, CD8 naive two, CD8 memory one.

General observations from the study: On the whole, naive subsets had larger estimated richness than memory subsets had. Among non-shared clonotypes, generation probabilities were lower than among those shared by all four donors.

Genomic DNA of every subset was divided equally among multiple immunoSEQ plates. The data were produced by immunoSEQ multiplex PCR, yet TCRdb's version contains in-frame clones alone and is incomplete. The sample lists over a million clones; approximately 97% were seen once. This TCR derives from a man aged 30 to 39 in good health. The sequenced sample consisted of naive CD4+ T cells sorted from blood. The sample's subset: CD45RA+ positively selected. This chain connects TRBV4-3 to TRBJ2-2, with D possibly called TRBD1 or TRBD2 (5 bases each). The CDR3 protein is CASSQFRDGNTGELFF. DNA of the CDR3: TGCGCCAGCAGCCAATTCCGGGACGGCAACACCGGGGAGCTGTTTTTT.